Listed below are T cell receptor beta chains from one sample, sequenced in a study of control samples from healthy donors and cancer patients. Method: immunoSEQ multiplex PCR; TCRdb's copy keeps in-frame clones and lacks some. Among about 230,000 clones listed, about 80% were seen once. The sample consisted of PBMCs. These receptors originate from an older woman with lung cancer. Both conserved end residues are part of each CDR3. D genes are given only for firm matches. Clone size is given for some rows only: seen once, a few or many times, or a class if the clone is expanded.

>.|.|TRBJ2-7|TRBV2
CASKGSGFEQYF
TGTGCCAGCAAAGGTAGCGGATTCGAGCAGTACTTC
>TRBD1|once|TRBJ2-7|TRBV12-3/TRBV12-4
CASSPTGVYEQYF
TGTGCCAGCAGTCCGACAGGGGTCTACGAGCAGTACTTC
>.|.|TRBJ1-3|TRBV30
CARTVSSGNTIYF
TGTGCCCGGACAGTGAGCTCTGGAAACACCATATATTTT
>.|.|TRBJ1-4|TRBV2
CASSGQVPLLFF
TGTGCCAGCAGTGGACAGGTTCCCCTACTGTTTTTT
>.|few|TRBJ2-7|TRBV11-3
CASSLTGSEQYF
TGTGCCAGCAGCTTAACGGGAAGCGAGCAGTACTTC
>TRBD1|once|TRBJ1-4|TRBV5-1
CASSFRTGEEKLFF
TGCGCCAGCAGCTTTAGGACAGGGGAAGAAAAACTGTTTTTT
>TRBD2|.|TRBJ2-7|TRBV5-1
CASSSERGLSYEQYF
TGCGCCAGCAGCTCGGAGCGGGGCTTGTCCTACGAGCAGTACTTC
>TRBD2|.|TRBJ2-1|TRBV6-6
CASSGTSSYNEQFF
TGTGCCAGCAGTGGGACTAGCTCCTACAATGAGCAGTTCTTC
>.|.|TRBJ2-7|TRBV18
CASSAGGLDEQYF
TGTGCCAGCTCCGCTGGGGGGTTGGACGAGCAGTACTTC
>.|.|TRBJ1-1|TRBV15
CATSRDRSPYTEAFF
TGTGCCACCAGCAGAGACAGAAGTCCGTACACTGAAGCTTTCTTT